These 2 T cell receptor beta chains were sequenced from one sample in a study of T cells in Graves' hyperthyroidism and ophthalmopathy. TCR beta CDR3 regions were amplified from RNA transcripts. With the HTBI primer set, the TCR CDR3 went through a first round of RT-PCR. TCRdb processed the multiplex PCR reads anew with MiXCR; each CDR3 protein has one entry. The sample has under 450,000 distinct CDR3 sequences, about a sixth seen once. Sequencing used blood. The receptors come from a woman between 18 and 29 years old with Graves' hyperthyroidism.

A note on this clonotype: At one boundary the junction diverges from the germline segment, which might be a read error. The chain recombines TRBV7-2 with TRBJ2-1, with TRBD2 matching 16 bases. CDR1 and CDR2 (germline): SGHTA, FQGNSA. This CDR3 has 18 amino acids. The DNA of the CDR3 is TGTGCCAGCAGCCCGGGACTAGCGGGAGGGGGTAGGGCCGGGGAGCTGTTCTTC. As protein: CASSPGLAGGGRAGELFF.

J is TRBJ1-3 and V is TRBV2; no definite D call. This CDR3 has 13 amino acids. The V gene's germline CDR1 is SNHLY and CDR2 FYNNEI. V lost 5 bases to trimming and J lost 3 bases, with 8 bases between them. CDR3 coding DNA: TGTGCCAGCAGTACGGGGAATGGAAACACCATATATTTT. Protein: CASSTGNGNTIYF.